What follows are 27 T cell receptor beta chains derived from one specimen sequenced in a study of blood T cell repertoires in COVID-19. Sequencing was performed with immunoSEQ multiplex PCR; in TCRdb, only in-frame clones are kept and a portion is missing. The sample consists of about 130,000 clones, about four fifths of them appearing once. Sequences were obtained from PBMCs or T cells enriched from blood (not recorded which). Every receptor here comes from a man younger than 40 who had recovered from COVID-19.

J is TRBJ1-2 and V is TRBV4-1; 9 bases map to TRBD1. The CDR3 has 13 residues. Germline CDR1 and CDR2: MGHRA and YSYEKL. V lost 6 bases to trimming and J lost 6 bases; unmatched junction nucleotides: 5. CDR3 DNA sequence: TGCGCCAGCAGAACAGGGGGCAGTGATGGCTACACCTTC. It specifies CASRTGGSDGYTF.

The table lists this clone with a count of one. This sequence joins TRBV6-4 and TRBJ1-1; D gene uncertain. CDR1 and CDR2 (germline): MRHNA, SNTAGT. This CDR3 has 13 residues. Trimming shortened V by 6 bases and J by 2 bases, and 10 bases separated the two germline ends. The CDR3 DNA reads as TGTGCCAGCAGCCCTGAGGAAAACACTGAAGCTTTCTTT. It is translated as CASSPEENTEAFF.

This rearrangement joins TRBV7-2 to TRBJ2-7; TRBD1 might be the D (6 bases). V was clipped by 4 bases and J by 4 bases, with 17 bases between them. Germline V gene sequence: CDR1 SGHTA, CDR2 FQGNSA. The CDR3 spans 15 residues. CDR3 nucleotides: TGTGCCAGCAGCTGGGGGCTAGGAGGCTCATACGAGCAGTACTTC. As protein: CASSWGLGGSYEQYF.

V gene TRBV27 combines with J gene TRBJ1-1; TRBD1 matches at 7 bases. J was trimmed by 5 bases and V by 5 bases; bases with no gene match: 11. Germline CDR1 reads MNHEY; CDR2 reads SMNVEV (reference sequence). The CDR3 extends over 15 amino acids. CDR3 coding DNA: TGTGCCAGCAGTCCCCAGAGGGGGCAGATTACTGAAGCTTTCTTT. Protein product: CASSPQRGQITEAFF.

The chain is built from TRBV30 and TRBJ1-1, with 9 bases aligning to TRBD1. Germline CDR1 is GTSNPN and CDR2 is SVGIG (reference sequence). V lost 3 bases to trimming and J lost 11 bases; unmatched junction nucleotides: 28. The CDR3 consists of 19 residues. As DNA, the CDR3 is TGTGCCTGGAGGGGGGCGGGACAGGGCTTTTCGAGCGCGAGCTTACAGGCTTTCTTT. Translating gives CAWRGAGQGFSSASLQAFF.

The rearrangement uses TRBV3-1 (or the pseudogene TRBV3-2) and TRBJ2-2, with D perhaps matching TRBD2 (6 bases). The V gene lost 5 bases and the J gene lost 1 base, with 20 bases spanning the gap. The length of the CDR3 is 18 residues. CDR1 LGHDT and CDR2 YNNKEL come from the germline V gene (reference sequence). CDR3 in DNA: TGTGCCAGCAGCAGACGCCAGGGTAGCGGAGGGAACACCGGGGAGCTGTTTTTT. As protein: CASSRRQGSGGNTGELFF.

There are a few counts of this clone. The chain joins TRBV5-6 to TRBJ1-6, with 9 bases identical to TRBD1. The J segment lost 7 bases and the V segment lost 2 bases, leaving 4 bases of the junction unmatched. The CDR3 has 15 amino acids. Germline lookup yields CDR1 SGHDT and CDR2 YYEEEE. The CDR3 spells CASSFETGGNSPLHF. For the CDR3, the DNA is TGTGCCAGCAGCTTTGAGACAGGGGGAAATTCACCCCTCCACTTT.

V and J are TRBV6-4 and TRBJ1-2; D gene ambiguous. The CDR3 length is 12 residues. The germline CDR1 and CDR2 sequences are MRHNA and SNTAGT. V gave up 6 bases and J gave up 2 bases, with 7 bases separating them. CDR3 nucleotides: TGTGCCAGCAGAGGCAGGAACTATGGCTACACCTTC. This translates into CASRGRNYGYTF.

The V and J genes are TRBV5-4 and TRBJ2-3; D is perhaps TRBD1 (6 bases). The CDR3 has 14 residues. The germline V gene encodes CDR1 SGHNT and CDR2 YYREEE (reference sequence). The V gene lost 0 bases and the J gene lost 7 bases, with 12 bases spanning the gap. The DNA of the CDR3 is TGTGCCAGCAGCTTGGACAGGGAAGTCTATACGCAGTATTTT. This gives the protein CASSLDREVYTQYF.

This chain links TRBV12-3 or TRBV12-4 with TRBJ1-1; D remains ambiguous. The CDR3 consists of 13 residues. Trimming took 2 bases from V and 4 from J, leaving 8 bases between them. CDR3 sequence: CASSLTRGTEAFF. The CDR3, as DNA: TGTGCCAGCAGTTTAACACGGGGCACTGAAGCTTTCTTT.

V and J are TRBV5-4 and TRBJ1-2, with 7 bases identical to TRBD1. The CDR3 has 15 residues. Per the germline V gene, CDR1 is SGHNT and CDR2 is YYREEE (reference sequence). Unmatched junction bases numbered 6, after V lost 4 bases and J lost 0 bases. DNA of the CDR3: TGTGCCAGCAGCACCCGACAGGGCTCTAACTATGGCTACACCTTC. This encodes CASSTRQGSNYGYTF.

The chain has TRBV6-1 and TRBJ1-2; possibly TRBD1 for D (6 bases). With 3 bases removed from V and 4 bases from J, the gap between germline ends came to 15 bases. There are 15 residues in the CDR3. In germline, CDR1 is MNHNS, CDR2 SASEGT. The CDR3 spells CASSDRGGLAYGYTF. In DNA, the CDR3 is TGTGCCAGCAGTGATAGGGGGGGCCTTGCCTATGGCTACACCTTC.

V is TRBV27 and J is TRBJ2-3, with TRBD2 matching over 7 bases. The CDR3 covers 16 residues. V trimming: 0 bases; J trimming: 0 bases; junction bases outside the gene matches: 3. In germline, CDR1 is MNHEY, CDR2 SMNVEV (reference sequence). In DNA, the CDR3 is TGTGCCAGCAGTTTATCCGTGCGGGGGAGCACAGATACGCAGTATTTT. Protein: CASSLSVRGSTDTQYF.

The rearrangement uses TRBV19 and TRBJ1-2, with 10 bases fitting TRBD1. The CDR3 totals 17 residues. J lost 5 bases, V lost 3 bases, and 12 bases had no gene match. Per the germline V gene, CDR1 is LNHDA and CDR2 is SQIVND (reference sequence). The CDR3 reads CASSMWAPGQGTYGYTF. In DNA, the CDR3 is TGTGCCAGTAGTATGTGGGCTCCGGGACAGGGGACATATGGCTACACCTTC.

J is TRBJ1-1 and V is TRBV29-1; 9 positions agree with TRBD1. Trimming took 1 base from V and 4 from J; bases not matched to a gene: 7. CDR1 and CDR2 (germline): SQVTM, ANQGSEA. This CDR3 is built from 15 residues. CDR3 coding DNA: TGCAGCGTTGAAGGGGGGACAGGGCGGAGCACTGAAGCTTTCTTT. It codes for CSVEGGTGRSTEAFF.

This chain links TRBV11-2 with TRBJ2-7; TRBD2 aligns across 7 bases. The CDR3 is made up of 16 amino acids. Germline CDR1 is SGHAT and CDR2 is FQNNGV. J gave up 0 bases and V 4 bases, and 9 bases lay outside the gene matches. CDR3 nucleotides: TGTGCCAGCAGCTCCGTGGGGGGGGTTACCTCCTACGAGCAGTACTTC. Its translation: CASSSVGGVTSYEQYF.

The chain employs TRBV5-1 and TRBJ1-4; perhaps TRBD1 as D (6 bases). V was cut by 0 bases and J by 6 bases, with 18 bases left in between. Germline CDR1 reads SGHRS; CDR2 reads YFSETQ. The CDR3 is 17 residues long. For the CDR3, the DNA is TGCGCCAGCAGCTTGGTACCCCAGGGGCTTTCGGATGAAAAACTGTTTTTT. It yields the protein CASSLVPQGLSDEKLFF.

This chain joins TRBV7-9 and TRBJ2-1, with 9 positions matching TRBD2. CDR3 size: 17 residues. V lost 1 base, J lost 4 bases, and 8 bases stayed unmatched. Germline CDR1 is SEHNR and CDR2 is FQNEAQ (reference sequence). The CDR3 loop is CASSLGGLAGPYNEQFF. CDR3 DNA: TGTGCCAGCAGCTTAGGGGGGCTAGCGGGACCTTACAATGAGCAGTTCTTC.

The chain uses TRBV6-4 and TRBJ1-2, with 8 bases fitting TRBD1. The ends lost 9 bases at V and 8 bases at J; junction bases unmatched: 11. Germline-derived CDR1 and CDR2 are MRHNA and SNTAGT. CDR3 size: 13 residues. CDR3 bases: TGTGCCAGTAAACCGGGGACAGGTGGGGGCTACACCTTC. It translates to CASKPGTGGGYTF.

DNA for the CDR3: TGCAGTGCTGGCTACGGGGAGACCCAGTACTTC. It encodes CSAGYGETQYF. The genes are TRBV20-1 and TRBJ2-5, with D unresolved. The CDR3 is 11 amino acids. CDR1 is DFQATT and CDR2 is SNEGSKA in the germline V gene (reference sequence). V was pared by 5 bases and J by 5 bases, with 9 bases between.

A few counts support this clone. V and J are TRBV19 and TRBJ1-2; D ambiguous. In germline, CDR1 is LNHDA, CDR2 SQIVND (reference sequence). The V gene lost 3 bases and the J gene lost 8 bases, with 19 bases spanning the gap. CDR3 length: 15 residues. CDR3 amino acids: CASSITRAPTEGYTF. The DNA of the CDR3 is TGTGCCAGTAGTATTACGCGGGCACCCACAGAGGGCTACACCTTC.

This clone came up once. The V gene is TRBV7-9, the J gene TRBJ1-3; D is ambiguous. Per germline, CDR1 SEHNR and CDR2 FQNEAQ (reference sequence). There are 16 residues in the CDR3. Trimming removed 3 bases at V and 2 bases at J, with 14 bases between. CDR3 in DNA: TGTGCCAGCAGCTTCGGTCCAACCGAGGCTGGAAACACCATATATTTT. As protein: CASSFGPTEAGNTIYF.

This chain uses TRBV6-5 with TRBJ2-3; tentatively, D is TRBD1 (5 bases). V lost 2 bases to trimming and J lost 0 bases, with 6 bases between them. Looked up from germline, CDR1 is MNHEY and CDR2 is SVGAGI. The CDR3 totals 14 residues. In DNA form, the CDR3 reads TGTGCCAGCAGTTACAGGGGTAGCACAGATACGCAGTATTTT. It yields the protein CASSYRGSTDTQYF.

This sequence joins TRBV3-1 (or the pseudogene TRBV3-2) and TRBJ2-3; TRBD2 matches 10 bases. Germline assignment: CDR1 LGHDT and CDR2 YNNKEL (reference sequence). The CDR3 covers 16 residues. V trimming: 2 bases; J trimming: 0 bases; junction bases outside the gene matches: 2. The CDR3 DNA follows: TGTGCCAGCAGCCAACCGGGACTAGCGAGCACAGATACGCAGTATTTT. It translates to CASSQPGLASTDTQYF.

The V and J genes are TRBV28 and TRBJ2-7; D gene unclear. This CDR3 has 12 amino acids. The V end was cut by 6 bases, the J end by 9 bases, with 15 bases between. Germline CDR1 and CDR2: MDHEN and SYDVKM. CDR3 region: CASSPPSVGQYF. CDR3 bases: TGTGCCAGCAGCCCCCCAAGCGTCGGGCAGTACTTC.

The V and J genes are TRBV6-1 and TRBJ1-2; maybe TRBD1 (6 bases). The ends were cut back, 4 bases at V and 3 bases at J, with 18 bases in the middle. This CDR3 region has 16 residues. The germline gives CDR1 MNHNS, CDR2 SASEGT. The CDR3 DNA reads TGTGCCAGCAGTGGCGATAGGCGACAGGCGCACTATGGCTACACCTTC. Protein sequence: CASSGDRRQAHYGYTF.

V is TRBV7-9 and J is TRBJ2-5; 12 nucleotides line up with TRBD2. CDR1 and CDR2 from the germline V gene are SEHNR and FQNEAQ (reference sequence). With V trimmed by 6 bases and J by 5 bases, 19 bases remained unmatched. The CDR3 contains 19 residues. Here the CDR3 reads CASRPPLAGGANAAETQYF. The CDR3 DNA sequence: TGTGCCAGCAGGCCCCCACTAGCGGGAGGTGCCAACGCCGCGGAGACCCAGTACTTC.